The T cell receptor beta chain described here comes from a study of blood T cell repertoires in COVID-19. Looking at the study overall: The United States, Italy and Spain supplied acute and convalescent COVID-19 samples. The cDNA or gDNA used as material had been derived from T cells, B-cell-depleted T cells, or PBMCs.

Repertoires were generated with immunoSEQ multiplex PCR, while TCRdb's copy carries only in-frame clones and drops some. The sample carries 300,000 to 400,000 clones, 75% to 85% recorded once. Per the germline V gene, CDR1 is LNHNV and CDR2 is YYDKDF (reference sequence). V lost 0 bases, J lost 0 bases, and 6 bases lay in between. The CDR3 is made up of 14 amino acids. The sequenced sample was peripheral blood. The chain uses TRBV15 and TRBJ2-7; D unresolved. This sequence originates from a human donor in a cohort sampled during active COVID-19. In DNA, the CDR3 is TGTGCCACCAGCAGAGATCGCTACTCCTACGAGCAGTACTTC. It translates to CATSRDRYSYEQYF.